The 9 T cell receptor beta chains presented below share a single source sample, sequenced in a study of control samples from healthy donors and cancer patients. Clones were read by immunoSEQ multiplex PCR, and TCRdb kept only the in-frame ones, dropping some. The table has about 120,000 clones, roughly nine tenths seen once. Sequenced sample: PBMCs. The receptors come from a woman aged 50 to 60 with colorectal cancer.

V and J are TRBV20-1 and TRBJ2-3; possibly TRBD2 for D (5 bases). This CDR3 region has 14 residues. From germline, CDR1 is DFQATT and CDR2 SNEGSKA (reference sequence). Deletions cut 3 bases from V and 5 bases from J, with 15 bases between. The CDR3 nucleotides read TGCAGTGCTAGTCACCGGGAAGGCCGAGATACGCAGTATTTT. This translates into CSASHREGRDTQYF.

This chain connects TRBV11-2 to TRBJ1-2; 8 bases align to TRBD1. The germline V gene encodes CDR1 SGHAT and CDR2 FQNNGV. V shed 4 bases, J shed 6 bases, and the junction held 10 bases outside the gene matches. CDR3 length: 15 residues. For the CDR3, the DNA is TGTGCCAGCAGCTCAGCGGACAGGGTAGCAAATGGCTACACCTTC. It specifies CASSSADRVANGYTF.

The J gene is TRBJ2-3, the V gene TRBV18; D call uncertain. V was trimmed by 0 bases and J by 2 bases, leaving 6 bases between them. Germline V gene data show CDR1 as KGHSH and CDR2 as LQKENI. There are 14 residues in the CDR3. The CDR3 region is CASSPPENTDTQYF. The CDR3, as DNA: TGTGCCAGCTCACCACCGGAGAACACAGATACGCAGTATTTT.

This clone was seen a few times. The J gene is TRBJ2-7, the V gene TRBV5-6; D not certain. V gave up 4 bases and J gave up 6 bases, with 17 bases separating them. Germline-derived CDR1 and CDR2 are SGHDT and YYEEEE. The CDR3 loop spans 14 amino acids. The CDR3 protein is CASSPRMGRGEQYF. The DNA of the CDR3 is TGTGCCAGCAGCCCTAGGATGGGCCGCGGCGAGCAGTACTTC.

This clone showed up just once. The chain employs TRBV27 and TRBJ2-1; possibly TRBD2 for D (7 bases). The length of the CDR3 is 14 residues. The V end was cut by 0 bases, the J end by 8 bases, with 11 bases between. CDR1 and CDR2 from the germline V gene are MNHEY and SMNVEV (reference sequence). The CDR3 nucleotides are TGTGCCAGCAGTTTATCGGGGGGGGGCGATGAGCAGTTCTTC. Its translation is CASSLSGGGDEQFF.

Here the CDR3 reads CASSPNGNTIYF. CDR3 DNA sequence: TGTGCCAGCAGTCCGAATGGAAACACCATATATTTT. This chain links TRBV12-3 or TRBV12-4 with TRBJ1-3; D gene uncertain. V was shortened by 5 bases and J by 3 bases, with 5 bases between the two germline ends. The CDR3 is 12 amino acids.

Here the CDR3 reads CASSLVPGDGTDTQYF. Written as DNA, the CDR3 is TGTGCCAGCAGCTTGGTGCCGGGCGACGGCACAGATACGCAGTATTTT. This chain links TRBV5-5 with TRBJ2-3; no clear D gene. Germline V gives CDR1 SGHKS, CDR2 YYEKEE (reference sequence). This CDR3 is 16 amino acids long. Trimming removed 0 bases at V and 1 base at J, with 12 bases between.

This clone was detected a few times. The J gene is TRBJ2-7, the V gene TRBV7-6; D is unresolved. Per the germline V gene, CDR1 is SGHVS and CDR2 is FNYEAQ. The length of the CDR3 is 13 residues. V was trimmed by 3 bases and J by 4 bases, leaving 10 bases between them. CDR3 loop: CASSLDGEYEQYF. DNA for the CDR3: TGTGCCAGCAGCTTGGATGGAGAATACGAGCAGTACTTC.

This clone occurred once. Other DNA sequences in the sample encode the same CDR3. V gene TRBV3-1 (or the pseudogene TRBV3-2) combines with J gene TRBJ2-2, with TRBD2 matching 12 bases. This CDR3 contains 13 residues. CDR1 and CDR2 (germline): LGHDT, YNNKEL (reference sequence). CDR3 sequence (DNA): TGTCGGCTAGCGGGGGGGCCTGCTGGGGAGCTGTTTTTT. Protein: CRLAGGPAGELFF.